A selection of T cell receptor beta chains follows, all from one sample in a study of blood T cell repertoires in COVID-19. Produced via immunoSEQ multiplex PCR; TCRdb's table is partial and in-frame only. Of more than 200,000 clones listed, about 91% are singletons. The sequenced sample was peripheral blood. All receptors derive from a woman aged 25 to 39 with COVID-19, enrolled during active disease. Each CDR3 is given with its conserved first and last residue. Fields, in order: CDR3 length, V gene, J gene, D gene, clone size, CDR3 protein, CDR3 DNA. A D gene is named only where the DNA matches it firmly. Clone size is given for some rows only: seen once, a few or many times, or a class if the clone is expanded.

>19|TRBV4-2|TRBJ1-4|.|.
CASSQTGQPSFDFNEKLFF
TGTGCCAGCAGCCAAACCGGACAGCCTAGCTTTGATTTTAATGAAAAACTGTTTTTT
>14|TRBV6-5|TRBJ2-5|TRBD1|.
CASSRGTGQETQYF
TGTGCCAGCAGTCGCGGGACAGGCCAAGAGACCCAGTACTTC
>14|TRBV7-2|TRBJ1-1|.|.
CASNLQGPGTEAFF
TGTGCCAGCAACTTACAGGGTCCTGGCACTGAAGCTTTCTTT
>15|TRBV11-1|TRBJ2-1|TRBD2|.
CASSRIGGLASEQFF
TGTGCCAGCAGTCGAATAGGGGGACTAGCGAGTGAGCAGTTCTTC
>19|TRBV28|TRBJ1-5|TRBD1|.
CASSPLQITGTVSNQPQHF
TGTGCCAGCAGTCCCCTCCAAATTACCGGGACAGTTAGCAATCAGCCCCAGCATTTT
>12|TRBV18|TRBJ2-7|.|.
CASSSRGYEQYF
TGTGCCAGCTCATCCAGGGGTTACGAGCAGTACTTC
>14|TRBV3-1/TRBV3-2|TRBJ2-5|TRBD2|.
CASSQGTSKKTQYF
TGTGCCAGCAGCCAAGGGACTAGTAAGAAGACCCAGTACTTC
>16|TRBV11-3|TRBJ2-5|.|.
CASSLKTVLPGETQYF
TGTGCCAGCAGCCTTAAGACAGTCCTCCCGGGAGAGACCCAGTACTTC
>18|TRBV27|TRBJ1-4|TRBD1|once
CASSLGWGTGPTNEKLFF
TGTGCCAGCAGTTTAGGGTGGGGGACAGGACCAACTAATGAAAAACTGTTTTTT
>15|TRBV5-8|TRBJ1-5|TRBD1|.
CASSYGTGGGQPQHF
TGTGCCAGCAGTTACGGGACAGGGGGCGGTCAGCCCCAGCATTTT
>18|TRBV4-3|TRBJ1-6|TRBD1|.
CASSQEFRRNRGASPLHF
TGCGCCAGCAGCCAAGAATTTCGTAGGAACAGGGGGGCTTCACCCCTCCACTTT
>15|TRBV18|TRBJ1-2|TRBD1|.
CASSQSGTGDYGYTF
TGTGCCAGCTCACAATCCGGGACAGGGGACTATGGCTACACCTTC
>15|TRBV28|TRBJ1-6|.|.
CASSLGGTFGGPLHF
TGTGCCAGCAGTCTAGGTGGCACCTTTGGTGGACCCCTCCACTTT
>15|TRBV5-6|TRBJ2-2|TRBD2|.
CASSFGGGNTGELFF
TGTGCCAGCAGCTTTGGCGGGGGGAACACCGGGGAGCTGTTTTTT
>13|TRBV6-5|TRBJ2-1|.|.
CASKVGGRSEQFF
TGTGCCAGCAAGGTGGGGGGGCGTAGTGAGCAGTTCTTC
>19|TRBV9|TRBJ2-5|TRBD1|.
CASSSKPGPDRVGQETQYF
TGTGCCAGCAGCTCCAAACCCGGGCCTGACAGGGTTGGACAAGAGACCCAGTACTTC
>14|TRBV7-9|TRBJ1-5|.|few
CASSLGNSNQPQHF
TGTGCCAGCAGCTTAGGTAATAGCAATCAGCCCCAGCATTTT
>13|TRBV3-1/TRBV3-2|TRBJ2-3|.|.
CASRGWGPDTQYF
TGTGCCAGCAGGGGATGGGGGCCAGATACGCAGTATTTT
>13|TRBV5-1|TRBJ2-1|.|.
CASSEDTRNEQFF
TGCGCCAGCAGCGAGGACACTCGTAATGAGCAGTTCTTC
>14|TRBV28|TRBJ1-6|TRBD1|.
CASKGQGAYSPLHF
TGTGCCAGCAAGGGACAGGGGGCCTATTCACCCCTCCACTTT
>15|TRBV4-1|TRBJ2-1|.|.
CASSQGYMGGSEQFF
TGCGCCAGCAGCCAAGGGTATATGGGAGGCAGTGAGCAGTTCTTC
>15|TRBV14|TRBJ2-1|TRBD2|once
CASSQLAGGPYEQFF
TGTGCCAGCAGCCAGTTAGCGGGAGGGCCCTATGAGCAGTTCTTC
>19|TRBV7-2|TRBJ2-2|TRBD2|once
CASSLFGLAGARNTGELFF
TGTGCCAGCAGCTTATTTGGACTAGCGGGGGCCAGAAACACCGGGGAGCTGTTTTTT
>14|TRBV27|TRBJ2-2|TRBD1|.
CASSQQGAVGELFF
TGTGCCAGCAGTCAACAGGGGGCGGTCGGGGAGCTGTTTTTT
>13|TRBV5-4|TRBJ2-3|.|.
CASTPQDTDTQYF
TGTGCCAGCACCCCACAGGACACAGATACGCAGTATTTT
>15|TRBV7-9|TRBJ1-1|.|once
CASSLRQGGGTEAFF
TGTGCCAGCAGCCTCCGTCAGGGAGGTGGCACTGAAGCTTTCTTT
>20|TRBV7-6|TRBJ2-6|TRBD1|.
CASSLKVWRQGTHGANVLTF
TGTGCCAGCAGCTTAAAGGTCTGGCGACAGGGTACCCATGGGGCCAACGTCCTGACTTTC
>17|TRBV12-5|TRBJ2-1|TRBD1|.
CASGLSAGGSSYNEQFF
TGTGCTAGTGGTTTGTCGGCAGGGGGAAGCTCCTACAATGAGCAGTTCTTC
>14|TRBV6-5|TRBJ1-1|.|.
CASRTLQGYTEAFF
TGTGCCAGCAGGACTTTACAGGGATACACTGAAGCTTTCTTT
>15|TRBV5-1|TRBJ1-3|.|.
CASSGTGDSGNTIYF
TGCGCCAGCAGCGGGACGGGGGACTCTGGAAACACCATATATTTT
>12|TRBV7-9|TRBJ2-3|TRBD1|.
CAIQGSTDTQYF
TGTGCCATACAGGGGAGCACAGATACGCAGTATTTT
>14|TRBV13|TRBJ2-7|.|.
CASSLAGRGYEQYF
TGTGCCAGCAGCTTAGCTGGGCGGGGCTACGAGCAGTACTTC
>15|TRBV6-2/TRBV6-3|TRBJ1-1|.|.
CASSSDRRGGTEAFF
TGTGCCAGCAGTTCGGACAGACGGGGGGGCACTGAAGCTTTCTTT
>13|TRBV30|TRBJ1-2|.|.
CAWSVRGFYGYTF
TGTGCCTGGAGTGTACGGGGATTCTATGGCTACACCTTC
>11|TRBV7-9|TRBJ2-7|.|.
CASSFGVEQYF
TGTGCCAGCAGCTTCGGGGTCGAGCAGTACTTC
>13|TRBV7-8|TRBJ1-4|.|.
CASSLLWDSTLFF
TGTGCCAGCAGCTTATTGTGGGACTCAACCCTGTTTTTT
>16|TRBV19|TRBJ2-7|.|.
CASTRMHRGAEYEQYF
TGTGCCAGTACCCGAATGCACCGGGGGGCAGAGTACGAGCAGTACTTC
>13|TRBV18|TRBJ2-5|.|once
CASSPPRGETQYF
TGTGCCAGCTCACCACCTAGGGGGGAGACCCAGTACTTC
>15|TRBV7-9|TRBJ2-4|.|.
CASSLGPVAKNIQYF
TGTGCCAGCAGCTTAGGCCCAGTAGCCAAAAACATTCAGTACTTC
>16|TRBV27|TRBJ2-7|TRBD1|.
CASSSSKDRVGYEQYF
TGTGCCAGCAGTTCATCGAAGGACAGGGTGGGCTACGAGCAGTACTTC
>15|TRBV6-5|TRBJ1-2|TRBD1|once
CASSYGTGGNYGYTF
TGTGCCAGCAGTTACGGGACAGGGGGAAACTATGGCTACACCTTC
>14|TRBV11-3|TRBJ2-2|.|.
CASSLFRATGELFF
TGTGCCAGCAGCTTATTCAGGGCCACCGGGGAGCTGTTTTTT
>14|TRBV28|TRBJ2-7|.|.
CASKVRALNYEQYF
TGTGCCAGCAAAGTGAGGGCCCTAAACTACGAGCAGTACTTC
>13|TRBV13|TRBJ1-5|.|.
CASSLGANQPQHF
TGTGCCAGCAGCTTGGGGGCCAATCAGCCCCAGCATTTT
>15|TRBV7-2|TRBJ1-1|.|.
CASSVPRDLNTEAFF
TGTGCCAGCAGCGTTCCTAGGGACTTGAACACTGAAGCTTTCTTT